The next 19 T cell receptor beta chains were all read from a single sample in a study of shared clonotypes between healthy human individuals. Clones were read by immunoSEQ multiplex PCR, and TCRdb kept only the in-frame ones, dropping some. The sample yields roughly 2.1 million clones, approximately 94% seen once. It was CD45RO-negative cells, positively selected for CCR7, that made up naive CD8 cells, with terminally differentiated effector memory CD45RA+ cells excluded. The source material was naive CD8+ T cells from PBMCs. The receptors shown here come from a man aged 18 to 35 in good health. Some clones in this sample may be carry-over from other donors' samples.

Of note for this clone: The sample contains more than one DNA sequence encoding this CDR3. The chain links TRBV28 to TRBJ1-5; D gene uncertain. V lost 6 bases and J 5 bases, leaving 5 bases between the germline ends. The germline V gene encodes CDR1 MDHEN and CDR2 SYDVKM. This CDR3 has 11 amino acids. CDR3 bases: TGTGCCAGCAGCCAGCATCAGCCCCAGCATTTT. It codes for CASSQHQPQHF.

CDR3 nucleotides: TGTGCCAGCAGTGAAAGGAGACTAGCGGGCGGATACGAGCAGTACTTC. This gives the protein CASSERRLAGGYEQYF. The rearrangement joins TRBV2 to TRBJ2-7; TRBD2 aligns across 10 bases. The CDR3 spans 16 residues. Germline-derived CDR1 and CDR2 are SNHLY and FYNNEI. V gave up 2 bases and J gave up 4 bases; unmatched junction bases: 8.

The chain recombines TRBV7-2 with TRBJ1-1; 7 bases are shared with TRBD1. The CDR3 consists of 11 residues. Germline trimming cut 5 bases from V and 14 bases from J; bases unmatched to any gene: 8. From germline, CDR1 is SGHTA and CDR2 FQGNSA. CDR3 amino acids: CASSDRVLKFF. CDR3 sequence (DNA): TGTGCCAGCAGCGACAGGGTTTTAAAGTTCTTT. Full variable domain (outside the CDR3, taken from reference TRBV7-2 and TRBJ1-1): GAGVSQSPSNKVTEKGKDVELRCDPISGHTALYWYRQSLGQGLEFLIYFQGNSAPDKSGLPSDRFSAERTGGSVSTLTIQRTQQEDSAVYLCASSDRVLKFFGQGTRLTVV.

Here the CDR3 reads CASSPGTSRAGELFF. The CDR3 nucleotides read TGCGCCAGCAGCCCGGGGACTAGCCGGGCCGGGGAGCTGTTTTTT. This sequence joins TRBV5-1 and TRBJ2-2; 9 bases line up with TRBD2. The CDR3 contains 15 residues. V lost 4 bases, J lost 6 bases, and 7 bases stayed unmatched. Per the germline V gene, CDR1 is SGHRS and CDR2 is YFSETQ.

This rearrangement joins TRBV9 to TRBJ2-1; possible D gene TRBD1, 6 bases. The CDR3 runs 13 residues. Germline V gene data show CDR1 as SGDLS and CDR2 as YYNGEE. V shed 3 bases and J shed 15 bases, with 19 bases lying between them. In DNA, the CDR3 is TGTGCCAGCAGCGACAACCAGGGGACCAGGCCGTTCTTC. Protein: CASSDNQGTRPFF.

With respect to this clone: Other DNA sequences from this sample encode an identical CDR3 as well. V is TRBV6-6 and J is TRBJ2-7, with TRBD2 as a possible D gene (6 bases). From germline, CDR1 is MNHNY and CDR2 SVGAGI (reference sequence). The CDR3 contains 13 residues. V was clipped by 6 bases and J by 1 base, with 10 bases between them. CDR3 amino acids: CASSFGGSYEQYF. Here the CDR3 DNA reads TGTGCCAGCAGCTTCGGGGGATCCTACGAGCAGTACTTC.

The V and J genes are TRBV7-9 and TRBJ2-5; D ambiguous. The CDR3 contains 14 residues. Trimming stripped 7 bases from V and 2 bases from J, with 14 bases between. CDR1 SEHNR and CDR2 FQNEAQ come from the germline V gene (reference sequence). CDR3 nucleotide sequence: TGTGCCAGCAAAGGCCCGGCGTGGCAAGAGACCCAGTACTTC. This encodes CASKGPAWQETQYF. Full variable domain (rest looked up from reference TRBV7-9 and TRBJ2-5): DTGVSQNPRHKITKRGQNVTFRCDPISEHNRLYWYRQTLGQGPEFLTYFQNEAQLEKSRLLSDRFSAERPKGSFSTLEIQRTEQGDSAMYLCASKGPAWQETQYFGPGTRLLVL.

The count of this clone is one. The chain recombines TRBV7-8 with TRBJ1-1; unclear D gene. Germline loops: CDR1 SGHVS, CDR2 FQNEAQ. The CDR3 loop spans 14 amino acids. V lost 8 bases, J lost 2 bases, and 15 bases lay in between. CDR3 amino acids: CASRTEGLNTEAFF. The CDR3 coding sequence is TGTGCCAGCCGCACTGAGGGTCTAAACACTGAAGCTTTCTTT.

The rearrangement links TRBV15 to TRBJ2-2, with a possible D match to TRBD2 (6 bases). Germline loops: CDR1 LNHNV, CDR2 YYDKDF (reference sequence). The CDR3 sequence is 16 residues long. V lost 5 bases and J 8 bases, leaving 21 bases between the germline ends. CDR3 coding DNA: TGTGCCACCAGCCCAACTGGCGGGACTTTGGGTGGGGAGCTGTTTTTT. It yields the protein CATSPTGGTLGGELFF.

This clone has just one count. The gene calls are TRBV29-1 and TRBJ2-1; 7 nucleotides match TRBD2. The CDR3 length is 13 residues. CDR1 SQVTM and CDR2 ANQGSEA come from the germline V gene. The ends lost 4 bases at V and 5 bases at J; junction bases unmatched: 5. The CDR3 here is CSVVGGNHNEQFF. CDR3 nucleotide sequence: TGCAGCGTTGTGGGGGGGAACCACAATGAGCAGTTCTTC.

This chain links TRBV9 with TRBJ1-5; no clear D gene. Germline V gene data show CDR1 as SGDLS and CDR2 as YYNGEE. CDR3 length equals 14 residues. V shed 5 bases and J shed 7 bases, with 16 bases lying between them. This CDR3 reads CASSPGLGSQPQHF. The CDR3, as DNA: TGTGCCAGCAGTCCCGGACTCGGGTCCCAGCCCCAGCATTTT.

The chain has TRBV29-1 and TRBJ1-1, with D possibly TRBD1 on 5 matching bases. This CDR3 contains 12 residues. V gave up 2 bases and J gave up 6 bases, with 10 bases separating them. Germline V gene data show CDR1 as SQVTM and CDR2 as ANQGSEA. The CDR3 loop reads CSVEPGLPEAFF. The CDR3 DNA reads TGCAGCGTTGAACCAGGGCTTCCTGAAGCTTTCTTT.

The chain couples TRBV5-6 to TRBJ2-5; D perhaps matches TRBD1 (5 bases). Trimming cost V 0 bases and J 5 bases, with 11 bases left between them. CDR1 and CDR2 (germline): SGHDT, YYEEEE. This CDR3 has 14 residues. The CDR3: CASSLVASGETQYF. For the CDR3, the DNA is TGTGCCAGCAGCTTGGTGGCCTCAGGGGAGACCCAGTACTTC.

This clone was found once. The chain combines TRBV5-6 with TRBJ2-6; D is undetermined. Trimming shortened V by 2 bases and J by 1 base, and 7 bases separated the two germline ends. The CDR3 has 15 residues. Germline V CDR1 and CDR2: SGHDT, YYEEEE. The CDR3 DNA follows: TGTGCCAGCAGCTTTTGGGGTTCTGGGGCCAACGTCCTGACTTTC. This codes for CASSFWGSGANVLTF. The whole variable domain, filled in from reference TRBV5-6 and TRBJ2-6, reads DAGVTQSPTHLIKTRGQQVTLRCSPKSGHDTVSWYQQALGQGPQFIFQYYEEEERQRGNFPDRFSGHQFPNYSSELNVNALLLGDSALYLCASSFWGSGANVLTFGAGSRLTVL.

The V and J genes are TRBV10-3 and TRBJ1-1; no clear D gene. Trimming removed 0 bases at V and 2 bases at J, with 16 bases between. CDR3 length equals 17 residues. Germline V gives CDR1 ENHRY, CDR2 SYGVKD. The chain's CDR3 is CAISESRTGAANTEAFF. The CDR3, as DNA: TGTGCCATCAGTGAGTCACGTACGGGCGCGGCAAACACTGAAGCTTTCTTT.

This chain uses TRBV7-9 with TRBJ1-3; D might be TRBD1 (5 bases). This CDR3 is 16 amino acids long. The V end lost 2 bases, the J end lost 1 base, and 12 bases lay between the germline ends. Looked up from germline, CDR1 is SEHNR and CDR2 is FQNEAQ (reference sequence). CDR3 DNA: TGTGCCAGCAGCTTATGGGGGGACGAGTCTGGAAACACCATATATTTT. As protein: CASSLWGDESGNTIYF.

This rearrangement joins TRBV7-9 to TRBJ1-2, with 7 bases identical to TRBD1. There are 16 residues in the CDR3. The junction had 9 bases not matched to a gene; V was cut back by 1 base and J by 4 bases. The V gene's germline CDR1 is SEHNR and CDR2 FQNEAQ (reference sequence). The chain's CDR3 is CASSLGGTAKGYGYTF. CDR3 DNA sequence: TGTGCCAGCAGCTTAGGGGGGACAGCCAAAGGCTATGGCTACACCTTC.

The chain links TRBV6-6 to TRBJ2-6; D unresolved. The CDR3 loop spans 13 amino acids. Trimming pared 0 bases from V and 3 bases from J, leaving 0 bases between. Germline CDR1 is MNHNY and CDR2 is SVGAGI (reference sequence). The CDR3 reads CASSYSGANVLTF. Here the CDR3 DNA reads TGTGCCAGCAGTTACTCTGGGGCCAACGTCCTGACTTTC.

The rearrangement uses TRBV5-6 and TRBJ1-5; 8 nucleotides match TRBD1. The J segment lost 4 bases and the V segment lost 0 bases, leaving 9 bases of the junction unmatched. The CDR3 contains 17 residues. CDR1 and CDR2 (germline): SGHDT, YYEEEE. The CDR3 nucleotides read TGTGCCAGCAGCTTGGCCGGGACAGGCCTTTGGAATCAGCCCCAGCATTTT. Its protein product is CASSLAGTGLWNQPQHF.